Each of the 20 T cell receptor beta chains below was sequenced from the same sample in a study of blood T cell repertoires in COVID-19. Clones were sequenced by immunoSEQ multiplex PCR, and TCRdb holds only the in-frame ones, with some missing. The repertoire holds tens of thousands of clones, with under 85% as singletons. Sequencing used peripheral blood. These receptors were taken from an elderly woman with acute or convalescent COVID-19.

The chain combines TRBV28 with TRBJ1-3; 11 bases align to TRBD1. V dropped 7 bases and J dropped 0; count of bases not matched to a gene: 5. The germline CDR1 and CDR2 sequences are MDHEN and SYDVKM. This CDR3 has 16 residues. CDR3 nucleotide sequence: TGTGCCAGCATTAGGGACAGGGGGTTCTCTGGAAACACCATATATTTT. This codes for CASIRDRGFSGNTIYF.

This rearrangement joins TRBV5-4 to TRBJ1-3, with 9 positions matching TRBD1. Germline loops: CDR1 SGHNT, CDR2 YYREEE (reference sequence). After removal of 3 bases from V and 1 base from J, the junction contained 5 bases not matched to a gene. The CDR3 is made up of 16 amino acids. The CDR3 sequence: CASSSPQGASGNTIYF. The CDR3 bases are TGTGCCAGCAGCTCACCACAGGGGGCGTCTGGAAACACCATATATTTT.

The V call is TRBV12-3 or TRBV12-4, the J call TRBJ1-2; 8 bases line up with TRBD1. CDR3 length: 13 amino acids. V lost 7 bases, J lost 7 bases, and 8 bases stayed unmatched. DNA for the CDR3: TGTGCCAGCACCCCGGACAGGGTCGGTGGCTACACCTTC. This encodes CASTPDRVGGYTF.

This clone appeared once. This chain joins TRBV19 and TRBJ2-7, with 11 bases fitting TRBD1. This CDR3 comprises 14 residues. V gave up 7 bases and J gave up 4 bases; unmatched junction bases: 6. Germline CDR1 LNHDA, CDR2 SQIVND (reference sequence). The CDR3: CASTRRDRGYEQYF. DNA for the CDR3: TGTGCCAGTACCCGCCGGGACAGGGGGTACGAGCAGTACTTC.

The rearrangement uses TRBV6-5 and TRBJ2-5, with D perhaps matching TRBD1 (6 bases). The V and J ends lost 6 bases and 8 bases respectively, with 16 bases between them. This CDR3 spans 13 amino acids. CDR1 MNHEY and CDR2 SVGAGI come from the germline V gene. Written as DNA, the CDR3 is TGTGCCAGCAGCTCGGGACAAGGGTCAACCCAGTACTTC. It encodes CASSSGQGSTQYF.

The V call is TRBV4-3, the J call TRBJ1-5; the D is unclear. The V gene lost 1 base and the J gene lost 7 bases, with 8 bases spanning the gap. CDR3 length equals 13 residues. Germline values: CDR1 LGHNA, CDR2 YSLEER. In DNA form, the CDR3 reads TGCGCCAGCAGCCAAGGTGCACGGCAGCCCCAGCATTTT. Encoded protein: CASSQGARQPQHF.

This chain joins TRBV27 and TRBJ2-2; tentatively, D is TRBD2 (5 bases). Germline V CDR1 and CDR2: MNHEY, SMNVEV (reference sequence). V was clipped by 6 bases and J by 0 bases, with 11 bases between them. The CDR3 consists of 15 residues. The CDR3 protein is CASRPQRTNTGELFF. The CDR3 DNA is TGTGCCAGCAGACCTCAGCGGACGAACACCGGGGAGCTGTTTTTT.

This sequence joins TRBV7-6 and TRBJ2-3; 9 bases map to TRBD1. Unmatched junction bases numbered 9, after V lost 4 bases and J lost 7 bases. In germline, CDR1 is SGHVS, CDR2 FNYEAQ. The CDR3 totals 15 residues. The CDR3 reads CASSYLGDREYTQYF. In DNA, the CDR3 is TGTGCCAGCAGCTACCTGGGGGACAGGGAATATACGCAGTATTTT.

This chain joins TRBV24-1 and TRBJ2-1; 9 nucleotides agree with TRBD2. Trimming took 4 bases from V and 8 from J; bases not matched to a gene: 8. The CDR3 is 15 amino acids. Germline V lookup: CDR1 KGHDR, CDR2 SFDVKD. In nucleotides, the CDR3 is TGTGCCACCAGTGAGCTAGCGGGAAGGTTTCATGAGCAGTTCTTC. As protein: CATSELAGRFHEQFF.

There are a few counts of this clone. This chain uses TRBV7-2 with TRBJ1-2, with D possibly matching TRBD1 (6 bases). The V gene lost 5 bases and the J gene lost 4 bases, with 11 bases spanning the gap. CDR1 SGHTA and CDR2 FQGNSA come from the germline V gene. There are 13 residues in the CDR3. CDR3 residues: CASSPEQGYGYTF. CDR3 DNA sequence: TGTGCCAGCAGCCCAGAACAGGGCTATGGCTACACCTTC.

V and J are TRBV19 and TRBJ1-4, with TRBD1 identical over 9 bases. The germline V gene encodes CDR1 LNHDA and CDR2 SQIVND (reference sequence). The CDR3 extends over 15 amino acids. V lost 4 bases and J lost 8; bases outside the gene matches: 8. CDR3 loop: CASSRQDRGLEKLFF. CDR3 DNA sequence: TGTGCCAGTAGTAGACAGGACAGGGGATTGGAAAAACTGTTTTTT.

The chain employs TRBV10-3 and TRBJ2-2, with 8 bases identical to TRBD1. CDR1 ENHRY and CDR2 SYGVKD come from the germline V gene. The CDR3 totals 15 residues. The J segment lost 1 base and the V segment lost 6 bases, leaving 4 bases of the junction unmatched. The DNA for the CDR3 is TGTGCCATCAGCCACAGGGGGAAGAACACCGGGGAGCTGTTTTTT. Translated: CAISHRGKNTGELFF.

This chain uses TRBV6-1 with TRBJ2-7; 9 bases match TRBD2. CDR3 length: 15 residues. CDR1 is MNHNS, CDR2 SASEGT, per germline. V lost 2 bases to trimming and J lost 1 base; unmatched junction nucleotides: 3. CDR3 DNA sequence: TGTGCCAGCAGTGAACGCGGACTAGCGTCCTACGAGCAGTACTTC. Translated: CASSERGLASYEQYF.

The chain couples TRBV30 to TRBJ2-7; 11 bases map to TRBD1. CDR1 is GTSNPN, CDR2 SVGIG, per germline (reference sequence). The CDR3 has 13 residues. Germline trimming cut 5 bases from V and 0 bases from J; bases unmatched to any gene: 0. The CDR3 DNA reads as TGTGCCTGGGGGACAGGGGGCTCCTACGAGCAGTACTTC. Encoded protein: CAWGTGGSYEQYF.

This chain connects TRBV28 to TRBJ2-1, with D perhaps TRBD2 (5 bases). The CDR3 runs 13 residues. Per the germline V gene, CDR1 is MDHEN and CDR2 is SYDVKM. Trimming shortened V by 6 bases and J by 8 bases, and 14 bases separated the two germline ends. The CDR3 bases are TGTGCCAGCAGCCACTTACTAGGCGATGAGCAGTTCTTC. Protein sequence: CASSHLLGDEQFF.

The chain recombines TRBV10-3 with TRBJ1-4; 7 bases agree with TRBD1. The CDR3 length is 14 residues. Germline loops: CDR1 ENHRY, CDR2 SYGVKD. V gave up 4 bases and J gave up 3 bases; unmatched junction bases: 2. This CDR3 reads CAISGGTANEKLFF. CDR3 in DNA: TGTGCCATCAGTGGCGGGACAGCTAATGAAAAACTGTTTTTT.

The V and J genes are TRBV6-1 and TRBJ2-5; 7 nucleotides line up with TRBD1. This CDR3 spans 15 amino acids. Germline values: CDR1 MNHNS, CDR2 SASEGT. V shed 3 bases, J shed 4 bases, and the junction held 8 bases outside the gene matches. The DNA of the CDR3 is TGTGCCAGCAGTGACGTTTCCAGGGGGACAGAGACCCAGTACTTC. Amino acid sequence: CASSDVSRGTETQYF.

This chain joins TRBV7-2 and TRBJ2-3; 10 bases are a match to TRBD1. This CDR3 contains 16 residues. Germline V gene data show CDR1 as SGHTA and CDR2 as FQGNSA. V lost 0 bases to trimming and J lost 5 bases; unmatched junction nucleotides: 5. In DNA, the CDR3 is TGTGCCAGCAGCTTAGCAGGGACAGGGGCCCTAGATACGCAGTATTTT. This sequence encodes CASSLAGTGALDTQYF.

This clone was counted once. The chain combines TRBV5-1 with TRBJ2-4, with no clear D. There are 13 residues in the CDR3. Trimming pared 0 bases from V and 5 bases from J, leaving 6 bases between. The germline gives CDR1 SGHRS, CDR2 YFSETQ. CDR3 DNA sequence: TGCGCCAGCAGCTTGGACAGACAAAACATTCAGTACTTC. This sequence encodes CASSLDRQNIQYF. The full variable domain, in which reference TRBV5-1 and TRBJ2-4 provide the parts outside the CDR3, is KAGVTQTPRYLIKTRGQQVTLSCSPISGHRSVSWYQQTPGQGLQFLFEYFSETQRNKGNFPGRFSGRQFSNSRSEMNVSTLELGDSALYLCASSLDRQNIQYFGAGTRLSVL.

V usage is TRBV19 and J usage is TRBJ2-7, with D unresolved. The CDR3 runs 14 residues. Deletions cut 4 bases from V and 2 bases from J, with 12 bases between. Looked up from germline, CDR1 is LNHDA and CDR2 is SQIVND (reference sequence). CDR3 bases: TGTGCCAGTAGTACCACCGGGTTACCCTACGAGCAGTACTTC. Translated: CASSTTGLPYEQYF.